This T cell receptor (beta chain) came from a study of shared clonotypes between healthy human individuals (dated by TCRdb to 2018 to 2021). About the investigation overall: Two women and a few men aged 18 to 49 years were included in the cohort. For each donor, CD4 naive and CD4 memory were each run on three plates, CD8 naive on two plates, and CD8 memory on one plate. To estimate repertoire size and how much clonotype sharing occurs between individuals, the study deeply sequenced the blood TCR repertoires of five healthy adults. Libraries were prepared and TCR repertoires were sequenced by different laboratories using diverse techniques, in order to increase sequencing depth and limit assay-specific biases. Leukapheresis yielded between about 0.85 and 9.5 billion PBMCs per donor. Beyond this particular receptor, the publication reports: Only blood was sampled, and tissue TCR repertoires likely differ from those in blood. Compared with non-shared clonotypes, the clonotypes found in all four sorted-subset donors had higher generation probabilities. Rarefaction of sorted-subset datasets indicated incomplete sequencing despite the large sequencing depth. Because the study included a small number of donors, the genetic and exposure-history diversity represented was limited. Estimated clonotype richness was generally larger for naive than for memory subsets. Based on pairwise subsampling, the degree of clonotype sharing among donors was expected to be affected by sequencing depth. Roughly 5.2% of naive CD4, around 3.6% of naive CD8, approximately 2% of memory CD4, and 0.4% of memory CD8 clonotypes were shared across a few donors.

The donors were healthy, HIV-negative adults who had no recently reported acute infections or vaccinations. Only Caucasian adults living in Nashville, Tennessee, USA were represented among the donors. Magnetic negative selection was used to enrich CD4+ T cells, after which naive cells were positively selected on CD45RA and the negative fraction became the memory subset. After blood collection by leukapheresis, PBMCs were isolated using Ficoll-Histopaque density gradient centrifugation and then cryopreserved in the vapor phase of liquid nitrogen. Analytical flow cytometry was used to check the purity and quantity of every magnetically sorted T cell population. From each sorted fraction, genomic DNA was isolated and quantified by UV absorbance on a Nanodrop 2000c. Clipping removes 2 bases from V and 6 bases from J, with 4 as the unmatched junction base count. The CDR3 numbers 15 residues from cysteine through phenylalanine. Only the CDR3 DNA is retained, 45 bases long and in frame from the first base. CDR1 and CDR2 (LNHDA, SQIVND) derive from the germline V gene (reference sequence).

Concerning this clone: Its binding antigen is unknown. No base-level quality is on record; no much larger clone is a single base apart.

Using the deep immunoSEQ assay, multiplex PCR amplified TCR CDR3 regions from genomic DNA. Extracted genomic DNA from each cell subset was spread evenly across all wells of several immunoSEQ 96-well plates, with each plate serving as a replicate. For sorted subsets, 200 ng of genomic DNA, equivalent to 25,000 to 35,000 T cell genomes, went into each replicate PCR. Purified libraries were measured with a Qubit 3.0 fluorometer, size-checked on a Bioanalyzer 2100, and measured again with the KAPA Library Quantification kit. Each immunoSEQ 96-well plate was sequenced on its own single-read 150-cycle Illumina NextSeq 550 flow cell. Under the source paper's analysis protocol: The immunoSEQ output contained only junctional sequences without quality scores, so filtering could not match that applied to full-length reads. Sequences were annotated with PyIR, a Python wrapper for IgBLAST v1.9, and V/J genes and CDR3 were assigned using IMGT germline references. Reads were filtered out if the reads had weak V/J assignments (E-value above 1e-6), no CDR3, stop codons, out-of-frame junctions, or ambiguous translated residues. A V3J clonotype was defined by an identical inferred V gene, J gene, and CDR3 amino acid sequence. To compute the percentage overlap between repertoires, the number of shared unique clonotypes was divided by the size of the smaller repertoire. Richness of each repertoire was evaluated using RTK rarefaction, the Chao1 estimator, and Recon v2.1 estimates of unobserved clonotypes. Generation probabilities were computed with OLGA for all TCRbeta clonotypes obtained by the gDNA method from a few donors. This is the immuneACCESS table as TCRdb keeps it, with only in-frame sequences that have V and J called. A part of the clones is gone; compared with another copy, unresolved V genes explain less than half, and the rest is unexplained. V and J calls and clone size are as listed in that table; D and trimming were resolved from the DNA. The sample table shows more than 2,000,000 clones, and over 85% are seen once. Of the sample, 0.39% is held by the ten largest clones.

Sequenced: naive CD4+ T cells from PBMCs. The sample's cell subset or site label, decoded: CD45RA+ positively selected. The chain is made from TRBV19 and TRBJ2-1, with 10 bases aligning to TRBD2. The receptor was isolated from a man younger than 35 in good health. Some clones in this sample may be carry-over from other donors' samples. The bases are TGTGCCAGTAGTATACCTAGCGGGAGTAGCAATGAGCAGTTCTTC. Protein translation: CASSIPSGSSNEQFF.